Each of the 30 T cell receptor beta chains below was sequenced from the same sample in a study of blood T cell repertoires in COVID-19. Here immunoSEQ multiplex PCR was the method, and the copy in TCRdb shows in-frame clones only, minus some. Of approximately 310,000 clones listed, roughly 88% are singletons. Material for sequencing was PBMCs or T cells enriched from blood (not recorded which). The source of these receptors is a man aged 25 to 40 who had recovered from COVID-19.

The rearrangement joins TRBV4-2 to TRBJ1-2, with D perhaps matching TRBD1 (5 bases). In germline, CDR1 is LGHNA, CDR2 YNFKEQ. With 4 bases removed from V and 3 bases from J, the gap between germline ends came to 15 bases. The CDR3 loop spans 15 amino acids. This CDR3 reads CASSLQLQGDYGYTF. The CDR3 coding sequence is TGTGCCAGCAGCCTCCAACTCCAGGGTGACTATGGCTACACCTTC.

The chain links TRBV10-3 to TRBJ1-2, with no clear D. Germline-derived CDR1 and CDR2 are ENHRY and SYGVKD. The ends were cut back, 3 bases at V and 7 bases at J, with 9 bases in the middle. This CDR3 region has 12 residues. CDR3 nucleotides: TGTGCCATCAGTGACGGGTCTGGTGGCTACACCTTC. It encodes CAISDGSGGYTF.

The rearrangement links TRBV3-1 (or the pseudogene TRBV3-2) to TRBJ1-1, with TRBD1 as a possible D gene (6 bases). In germline, CDR1 is LGHDT, CDR2 YNNKEL (reference sequence). This CDR3 has 17 amino acids. V was clipped by 5 bases and J by 0 bases, with 19 bases between them. The CDR3 DNA sequence: TGTGCCAGCAGCGATACACCGACAGGCACTATGAACACTGAAGCTTTCTTT. Translation: CASSDTPTGTMNTEAFF.

The V call is TRBV11-1, the J call TRBJ1-1; D is uncertain. Germline values: CDR1 SGHAT, CDR2 FQDESV (reference sequence). Trimming removed 1 base from V and 0 bases from J, with 6 bases in between. The CDR3 runs to 14 residues. CDR3: CASSLDAMNTEAFF. CDR3 DNA sequence: TGTGCCAGCAGCTTAGATGCGATGAACACTGAAGCTTTCTTT.

The CDR3 sequence: CASSSPSGRDQETQYF. The CDR3, as DNA: TGCGCCAGCAGCTCGCCGTCTGGCAGGGACCAAGAGACCCAGTACTTC. The chain has TRBV5-1 and TRBJ2-5; tentative D call: TRBD1 (5 bases). Germline V CDR1 and CDR2: SGHRS, YFSETQ. Trimming removed 3 bases from V and 0 bases from J, with 15 bases in between. This CDR3 region has 16 residues. The whole variable domain, filled in from reference TRBV5-1 and TRBJ2-5, reads KAGVTQTPRYLIKTRGQQVTLSCSPISGHRSVSWYQQTPGQGLQFLFEYFSETQRNKGNFPGRFSGRQFSNSRSEMNVSTLELGDSALYLCASSSPSGRDQETQYFGPGTRLLVL.

This chain's CDR3 is CASSRDTTYEQYF. The CDR3 nucleotides read TGTGCCAGCAGTCGGGACACGACCTACGAGCAGTACTTC. This chain joins TRBV5-4 and TRBJ2-7; possible D gene TRBD1, 6 bases. V lost 5 bases and J lost 2, with 11 bases in between. This CDR3 has 13 residues. Germline CDR1 is SGHNT and CDR2 is YYREEE (reference sequence).

The genes are TRBV2 and TRBJ1-2; tentatively, D is TRBD1 (6 bases). The V end lost 0 bases, the J end lost 6 bases, and 8 bases lay between the germline ends. CDR3 size: 13 residues. Germline V gives CDR1 SNHLY, CDR2 FYNNEI. CDR3 loop: CASSEAGTHGYTF. The CDR3 DNA sequence: TGTGCCAGCAGTGAAGCAGGGACACATGGCTACACCTTC.

This chain joins TRBV6-1 and TRBJ1-3, with 8 bases aligning to TRBD1. After removal of 5 bases from V and 2 bases from J, the junction contained 5 bases not matched to a gene. Germline loops: CDR1 MNHNS, CDR2 SASEGT. This CDR3 contains 15 residues. CDR3 residues: CASSTTTGAGNTIYF. CDR3 DNA: TGTGCCAGCAGTACCACGACAGGGGCTGGAAACACCATATATTTT.

The chain has TRBV3-1 (or the pseudogene TRBV3-2) and TRBJ1-3; D unresolved. Germline CDR1 and CDR2: LGHDT and YNNKEL (reference sequence). The CDR3 totals 17 residues. V was clipped by 0 bases and J by 3 bases, with 15 bases between them. The CDR3 here is CASSQDLAGEGGNTIYF. The DNA for the CDR3 is TGTGCCAGCAGCCAAGATTTGGCGGGAGAGGGTGGAAACACCATATATTTT.

This clone was observed a few times. This chain joins TRBV7-8 and TRBJ1-2; D possibly corresponds to TRBD1 (6 bases). Germline CDR1 is SGHVS and CDR2 is FQNEAQ. With 4 bases removed from V and 4 bases from J, the gap between germline ends came to 22 bases. The CDR3 is made up of 17 amino acids. This CDR3 reads CASSSTWGTGSPYGYTF. The CDR3 DNA sequence: TGTGCCAGCAGCTCAACTTGGGGTACAGGGAGCCCCTATGGCTACACCTTC.

This chain connects TRBV9 to TRBJ2-5; TRBD2 matches at 7 bases. CDR3 length: 11 amino acids. Trimming took 7 bases from V and 3 from J; bases not matched to a gene: 0. The germline V gene encodes CDR1 SGDLS and CDR2 YYNGEE. CDR3: CASGREETQYF. The CDR3 nucleotides are TGTGCCAGCGGGAGGGAAGAGACCCAGTACTTC.

The V and J genes are TRBV27 and TRBJ2-7, with D possibly being TRBD1 (6 bases). The V and J ends lost 8 bases and 4 bases respectively, with 18 bases between them. Germline values: CDR1 MNHEY, CDR2 SMNVEV (reference sequence). CDR3 length: 14 amino acids. CDR3 residues: CASGLQGEGYEQYF. The CDR3 region has the DNA TGTGCCAGCGGCCTACAGGGAGAGGGGTACGAGCAGTACTTC.

This chain uses TRBV7-2 with TRBJ2-7; a weak D match, TRBD1 (6 bases). CDR1 and CDR2 from the germline V gene are SGHTA and FQGNSA. The V end lost 2 bases, the J end lost 2 bases, and 22 bases lay between the germline ends. The CDR3 is made up of 18 amino acids. This chain's CDR3 is CASSLSRTVSTSAYEQYF. The CDR3 region has the DNA TGTGCCAGCAGCTTAAGCCGGACAGTTTCCACCTCAGCCTACGAGCAGTACTTC.

The rearrangement links TRBV18 to TRBJ2-1; D perhaps matches TRBD1 (5 bases). The CDR3 is 15 amino acids. CDR1 and CDR2 (germline): KGHSH, LQKENI. Trimming left V 3 bases short and J 10 bases short, with 19 bases between. The CDR3 nucleotides read TGTGCCAGCTCACCCCCAATGGGGCACAATCGGGAGCAGTTCTTC. Translation: CASSPPMGHNREQFF.

The chain employs TRBV5-6 and TRBJ1-5; 9 bases agree with TRBD1. CDR3 length: 15 residues. Germline trimming cut 3 bases from V and 3 bases from J; bases unmatched to any gene: 4. Germline CDR1 is SGHDT and CDR2 is YYEEEE. CDR3 residues: CASSWGTGFNQPQHF. CDR3 bases: TGTGCCAGCAGCTGGGGGACAGGGTTCAATCAGCCCCAGCATTTT. Complete variable domain (other parts from reference TRBV5-6 and TRBJ1-5): DAGVTQSPTHLIKTRGQQVTLRCSPKSGHDTVSWYQQALGQGPQFIFQYYEEEERQRGNFPDRFSGHQFPNYSSELNVNALLLGDSALYLCASSWGTGFNQPQHFGDGTRLSIL.

The chain combines TRBV7-2 with TRBJ2-3, with 8 bases that match TRBD1. The CDR3 covers 15 residues. CDR1 and CDR2 (germline): SGHTA, FQGNSA. V lost 6 bases and J lost 7; bases outside the gene matches: 12. CDR3 in DNA: TGTGCCAGCAGTCTTGGACAGGGAAGTAGTTATACGCAGTATTTT. Amino acid sequence: CASSLGQGSSYTQYF.

The chain combines TRBV6-1 with TRBJ1-2, with a possible D match to TRBD1 (6 bases). The CDR3 extends over 13 amino acids. Germline CDR1 reads MNHNS; CDR2 reads SASEGT. V gave up 2 bases and J gave up 2 bases, with 6 bases separating them. CDR3 sequence (DNA): TGTGCCAGCAGTGAAACAGGGAACTATGGCTACACCTTC. Encoded protein: CASSETGNYGYTF.

The J gene is TRBJ2-5, the V gene TRBV18; 7 nucleotides line up with TRBD2. CDR3 size: 14 residues. After removal of 2 bases from V and 4 bases from J, the junction contained 4 bases not matched to a gene. Germline lookup yields CDR1 KGHSH and CDR2 LQKENI. The CDR3 here is CASSPGPGGETQYF. CDR3 coding DNA: TGTGCCAGCTCACCAGGCCCGGGGGGAGAGACCCAGTACTTC.

The V call is TRBV21-1, the J call TRBJ1-5; the table's D call TRBD1 went unverified against the DNA. TRBV21-1 constitutes a pseudogene. This CDR3 is built from 17 residues. CDR3 in DNA: TGTGCCAGCAGCCCGCCAGGGTTTCCCCCCAACAGTCAGCCCCAGCATTTT. This encodes CASSPPGFPPNSQPQHF.

The chain is built from TRBV5-8 and TRBJ1-2, with 7 positions matching TRBD1. CDR3 size: 13 residues. The ends lost 4 bases at V and 8 bases at J; junction bases unmatched: 8. The V gene's germline CDR1 is SGHTS and CDR2 YDEGEE. CDR3 sequence (DNA): TGTGCCAGCAGCAGGGGGCGGAGGAACGGCTACACCTTC. Protein product: CASSRGRRNGYTF.

The J gene is TRBJ2-7, the V gene TRBV5-4; maybe TRBD2 (6 bases). CDR3 length: 16 amino acids. Germline V CDR1 and CDR2: SGHNT, YYREEE (reference sequence). V was shortened by 4 bases and J by 1 base, with 18 bases between the two germline ends. CDR3 protein: CASSPGWGVASYEQYF. The CDR3 DNA sequence: TGTGCCAGCAGCCCGGGGTGGGGGGTGGCATCCTACGAGCAGTACTTC.

The CDR3 region has the DNA TGTGCCAGCAGTTTGGTCGGGAGCTATGGCTACACCTTC. It yields the protein CASSLVGSYGYTF. The gene calls are TRBV12-3 or TRBV12-4 and TRBJ1-2; no definite D call. The CDR3 totals 13 residues. The germline V and J ends were trimmed by 3 bases and 4 bases, with 9 bases remaining between them.

The CDR3 nucleotides are TGCGCCAGCAGCTTTGTCAGGGGTACTGAAGCTTTCTTT. This encodes CASSFVRGTEAFF. J is TRBJ1-1 and V is TRBV5-1, with D possibly matching TRBD1 (6 bases). The CDR3 is 13 residues long. The V end was cut by 2 bases, the J end by 5 bases, with 10 bases between. Germline loops: CDR1 SGHRS, CDR2 YFSETQ.

The chain has TRBV5-8 and TRBJ1-1; 8 nucleotides agree with TRBD1. Trimming cost V 2 bases and J 1 base; bases outside gene matches: 10. Germline CDR1 is SGHTS and CDR2 is YDEGEE. The CDR3 extends over 17 amino acids. The chain's CDR3 is CASSFRRQGKGNTEAFF. The CDR3 nucleotides read TGTGCCAGCAGCTTCAGACGACAGGGGAAAGGGAACACTGAAGCTTTCTTT.

The V and J genes are TRBV30 and TRBJ1-6; the D gene is possibly TRBD1 (6 bases). Germline V lookup: CDR1 GTSNPN, CDR2 SVGIG (reference sequence). V gave up 5 bases and J gave up 8 bases, with 7 bases separating them. The CDR3 is 11 amino acids. The CDR3 nucleotides read TGTGCCTGGGGGGGCCATTCACCCCTCCACTTT. This encodes CAWGGHSPLHF.

The chain is built from TRBV7-9 and TRBJ2-5, with 8 bases fitting TRBD1. The CDR3 runs to 15 residues. V shed 5 bases and J 0 bases; nucleotides not matched to a gene: 5. Germline lookup yields CDR1 SEHNR and CDR2 FQNEAQ (reference sequence). The CDR3 spells CASSRTGSYQETQYF. DNA of the CDR3: TGTGCCAGCAGCCGGACAGGGAGCTACCAAGAGACCCAGTACTTC.

This clone has only one observation. The chain carries TRBV2 and TRBJ1-4; 7 bases align to TRBD1. CDR1 is SNHLY, CDR2 FYNNEI, per germline. J gave up 0 bases and V 4 bases, and 5 bases lay outside the gene matches. The CDR3 totals 16 residues. The CDR3 DNA reads as TGTGCCAGCAGTGTCAGGGGGAAGGCAACTAATGAAAAACTGTTTTTT. Its translation is CASSVRGKATNEKLFF.

The V call is TRBV7-2, the J call TRBJ2-3; tentatively, D is TRBD1 (6 bases). This CDR3 has 17 residues. The ends were cut back, 1 base at V and 2 bases at J, with 16 bases in the middle. Per the germline V gene, CDR1 is SGHTA and CDR2 is FQGNSA. The CDR3 region is CASSLVGGISPTDTQYF. The CDR3, as DNA: TGTGCCAGCAGCTTAGTTGGGGGCATCTCCCCCACAGATACGCAGTATTTT.

The gene calls are TRBV29-1 and TRBJ2-2; weak D call: TRBD1 (6 bases). The CDR3 runs to 17 residues. Trimming shortened V by 2 bases and J by 7 bases, and 23 bases separated the two germline ends. The germline V gene encodes CDR1 SQVTM and CDR2 ANQGSEA. CDR3 sequence (DNA): TGCAGCGTTGAATTTCCCGGGACACCCCTTAGGGGCGGGGAGCTGTTTTTT. Translated, it gives CSVEFPGTPLRGGELFF.

The CDR3 here is CASSLSDRAWTLYPLHF. The DNA for the CDR3 is TGTGCCAGCAGTTTATCAGACAGGGCTTGGACATTATATCCCCTCCACTTT. The chain employs TRBV27 and TRBJ1-6, with TRBD1 matching 7 bases. CDR1 is MNHEY, CDR2 SMNVEV, per germline (reference sequence). Trimming at V came to 0 bases and at J to 13 bases, leaving 15 bases not matched to a gene. CDR3 size: 17 residues.